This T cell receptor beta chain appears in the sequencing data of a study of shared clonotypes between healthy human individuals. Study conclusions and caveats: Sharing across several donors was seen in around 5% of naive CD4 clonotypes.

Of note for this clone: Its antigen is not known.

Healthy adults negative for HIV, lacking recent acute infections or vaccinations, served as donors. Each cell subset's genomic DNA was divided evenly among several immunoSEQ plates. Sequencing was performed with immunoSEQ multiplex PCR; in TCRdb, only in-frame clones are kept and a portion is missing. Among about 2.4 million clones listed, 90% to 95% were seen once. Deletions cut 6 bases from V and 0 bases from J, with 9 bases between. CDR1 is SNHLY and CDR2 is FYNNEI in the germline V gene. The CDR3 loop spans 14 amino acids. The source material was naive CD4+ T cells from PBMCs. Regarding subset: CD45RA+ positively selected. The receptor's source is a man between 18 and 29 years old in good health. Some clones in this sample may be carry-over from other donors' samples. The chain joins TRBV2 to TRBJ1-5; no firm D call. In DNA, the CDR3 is TGTGCCAGCAGCGGCTATTATAGCAATCAGCCCCAGCATTTT. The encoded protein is CASSGYYSNQPQHF.